These 5 T cell receptor beta chains originate from one sample sequenced in a study of blood T cell repertoires in COVID-19. Sequencing used immunoSEQ multiplex PCR; TCRdb keeps in-frame clones, though not all of them. Among 150,000 or so clones listed, approximately 86% were seen once. The sample comprised peripheral blood. The receptor source for this set is a man in his 60s with COVID-19, enrolled during active disease.

The chain links TRBV2 to TRBJ2-5, with unresolved D. V was pared by 7 bases and J by 5 bases, with 8 bases between. The length of the CDR3 is 11 residues. Germline-derived CDR1 and CDR2 are SNHLY and FYNNEI. CDR3 loop: CASIRVETQYF. In DNA, the CDR3 is TGTGCCAGCATCCGGGTCGAGACCCAGTACTTC. The full variable domain, its missing parts supplied by reference TRBV2 and TRBJ2-5, is EPEVTQTPSHQVTQMGQEVILRCVPISNHLYFYWYRQILGQKVEFLVSFYNNEISEKSEIFDDQFSVERPDGSNFTLKIRSTKLEDSAMYFCASIRVETQYFGPGTRLLVL.

The chain has TRBV10-3 and TRBJ1-5, with 8 bases fitting TRBD1. Unmatched junction bases numbered 5, after V lost 7 bases and J lost 6 bases. Germline V lookup: CDR1 ENHRY, CDR2 SYGVKD. CDR3 length: 13 amino acids. The CDR3 reads CAINEQGGQPQHF. Here the CDR3 DNA reads TGTGCCATCAATGAACAGGGGGGTCAGCCCCAGCATTTT.

The chain has TRBV6-5 and TRBJ2-4; 8 nucleotides agree with TRBD1. This CDR3 is built from 14 residues. Germline V gene sequence: CDR1 MNHEY, CDR2 SVGAGI. With V trimmed by 6 bases and J by 7 bases, 8 bases remained unmatched. CDR3 protein: CASSPSGGPNIQYF. The CDR3 DNA sequence: TGTGCCAGCAGCCCCTCAGGGGGCCCGAACATTCAGTACTTC.

V is TRBV3-1 (or the pseudogene TRBV3-2) and J is TRBJ1-2; 11 bases fit TRBD1. CDR1 LGHDT and CDR2 YNNKEL come from the germline V gene (reference sequence). The J segment lost 7 bases and the V segment lost 6 bases, leaving 7 bases of the junction unmatched. CDR3 length: 14 residues. As DNA, the CDR3 is TGTGCCAGCAGGGGGACAGGGGGTAGGGGTGGCTACACCTTC. It is translated as CASRGTGGRGGYTF.

V is TRBV12-5 and J is TRBJ2-2, with a tentative D call TRBD1 (5 bases). The V end was cut by 8 bases, the J end by 7 bases, with 17 bases between. Germline V gene lookup returns CDR1 LGHNT and CDR2 FRNRAP. The CDR3 covers 14 residues. Here the CDR3 reads CASTRDFTVGELFF. DNA for the CDR3: TGTGCTAGTACCAGGGATTTTACCGTCGGGGAGCTGTTTTTT.